Each of the 18 T cell receptor beta chains below was sequenced from the same sample in a study of monozygotic twins with cystic fibrosis. The method was immunoSEQ multiplex PCR; TCRdb's version includes in-frame clones alone and lacks a portion of them. The sample contains 13,000 to 15,000 clones, roughly 85% of which appear only once. The sequenced sample was blood. These receptors were taken from a boy younger than 18 with cystic fibrosis.

This clone was counted a single time. The chain carries TRBV30 and TRBJ1-6, with TRBD1 as a possible D gene (6 bases). Looked up from germline, CDR1 is GTSNPN and CDR2 is SVGIG (reference sequence). CDR3 size: 15 residues. Trimming took 3 bases from V and 10 from J, leaving 19 bases between them. CDR3 coding DNA: TGTGCCTGGAGAGGGGTTCAGGGGCTACGATCACCCCTCCACTTT. It translates to CAWRGVQGLRSPLHF.

This sequence joins TRBV27 and TRBJ2-3; possible D gene TRBD2, 5 bases. Germline CDR1 MNHEY, CDR2 SMNVEV (reference sequence). This CDR3 region has 16 residues. Trimming left V 6 bases short and J 2 bases short, with 18 bases between. The CDR3 DNA reads TGTGCCAGCAGAATCACTAGTGGGAGTCCCACAGATACGCAGTATTTT. Encoded protein: CASRITSGSPTDTQYF.

The rearrangement joins TRBV11-2 to TRBJ2-7, with D tentatively TRBD1 (6 bases). V lost 1 base, J lost 7 bases, and 20 bases lay in between. The CDR3 is 16 amino acids. Germline CDR1 is SGHAT and CDR2 is FQNNGV. For the CDR3, the DNA is TGTGCCAGCAGCTTAGTCTTGGGACCACAGGGCCTTGAGCAGTACTTC. Translated: CASSLVLGPQGLEQYF.

The chain uses TRBV28 and TRBJ1-2; D is ambiguous. This CDR3 comprises 15 residues. Germline CDR1 MDHEN, CDR2 SYDVKM. The V end was cut by 2 bases, the J end by 8 bases, with 18 bases between. The CDR3 nucleotides are TGTGCCAGCAGTTTAACGCGGCTCGGAGAGAGGGGCTACACCTTC. This codes for CASSLTRLGERGYTF.

The count of this clone is one. V usage is TRBV15 and J usage is TRBJ2-5, with 11 bases lining up with TRBD2. The CDR3 extends over 14 amino acids. Germline V gene lookup returns CDR1 LNHNV and CDR2 YYDKDF (reference sequence). With V trimmed by 8 bases and J by 1 base, 3 bases remained unmatched. The CDR3 sequence is CATRLAGFQETQYF. CDR3 nucleotides: TGTGCCACCCGACTAGCGGGGTTCCAAGAGACCCAGTACTTC.

This clone has a single count. The chain has TRBV18 and TRBJ1-5, with TRBD1 as a possible D gene (6 bases). The ends were cut back, 2 bases at V and 4 bases at J, with 12 bases in the middle. The CDR3 consists of 15 residues. Per germline, CDR1 KGHSH and CDR2 LQKENI. The CDR3 region is CASSPRGGRNQPQHF. Here the CDR3 DNA reads TGTGCCAGCTCACCAAGGGGGGGTAGGAATCAGCCCCAGCATTTT.

This chain uses TRBV28 with TRBJ2-7; maybe TRBD2 (5 bases). Trimming took off 6 bases at V and 3 bases at J, with 12 bases between the two ends. The CDR3 sequence is 13 residues long. CDR1 is MDHEN, CDR2 SYDVKM, per germline. The CDR3 bases are TGTGCCAGCAGCTCGGACGGGGACTACGAGCAGTACTTC. This gives the protein CASSSDGDYEQYF.

This chain links TRBV7-3 with TRBJ1-2; D not resolved. CDR3 length: 15 amino acids. Trimming cost V 1 base and J 7 bases, with 16 bases left between them. Germline CDR1 reads SGHTA; CDR2 reads FQGTGA. The CDR3 sequence: CASSLKRIATPGYTF. The CDR3 DNA follows: TGTGCCAGCAGCTTAAAGAGGATTGCTACCCCTGGCTACACCTTC. Filled out from reference TRBV7-3 and TRBJ1-2, the complete variable domain reads GAGVSQTPSNKVTEKGKYVELRCDPISGHTALYWYRQSLGQGPEFLIYFQGTGAADDSGLPNDRFFAVRPEGSVSTLKIQRTERGDSAVYLCASSLKRIATPGYTFGSGTRLTVV.

This clone was seen more than once but under ten times. This chain's CDR3 is CASRGRGHSYEQYF. CDR3 DNA sequence: TGTGCCAGCAGGGGCCGGGGCCATTCCTACGAGCAGTACTTC. The rearrangement joins TRBV2 to TRBJ2-7; D tentatively reads TRBD1 or TRBD2 (5 bases each). V shed 6 bases and J shed 1 base, with 13 bases lying between them. CDR1 and CDR2 (germline): SNHLY, FYNNEI. The CDR3 runs 14 residues. Full variable domain (remainder filled in from reference TRBV2 and TRBJ2-7): EPEVTQTPSHQVTQMGQEVILRCVPISNHLYFYWYRQILGQKVEFLVSFYNNEISEKSEIFDDQFSVERPDGSNFTLKIRSTKLEDSAMYFCASRGRGHSYEQYFGPGTRLTVT.

This chain connects TRBV4-2 to TRBJ2-1; D is uncertain. The CDR3 length is 20 residues. Per germline, CDR1 LGHNA and CDR2 YNFKEQ. The V end lost 0 bases, the J end lost 1 base, and 22 bases lay between the germline ends. The CDR3 DNA is TGTGCCAGCAGCCAAGATCGGAATCAGCCCCCCTTTAGGTCCTACAATGAGCAGTTCTTC. Amino acid sequence: CASSQDRNQPPFRSYNEQFF.

The chain couples TRBV11-3 to TRBJ1-1, with 11 bases fitting TRBD1. V gave up 5 bases and J gave up 10 bases; unmatched junction bases: 6. The CDR3 extends over 13 amino acids. CDR1 is SGHNT and CDR2 is YENEEA in the germline V gene. Here the CDR3 DNA reads TGTGCCAGCAGCCTTGGGACAGGGGGAACAGCTTTCTTT. Amino acids: CASSLGTGGTAFF.

This clone was detected once. The chain joins TRBV6-6 to TRBJ2-7; possibly TRBD2 for D (5 bases). CDR1 is MNHNY, CDR2 SVGAGI, per germline (reference sequence). CDR3 length: 12 residues. The V and J ends lost 3 bases and 6 bases respectively, with 9 bases between them. CDR3 residues: CASSYTGVEQYF. CDR3 in DNA: TGTGCCAGCAGTTATACCGGGGTCGAGCAGTACTTC.

The sample holds one count of this clone. This rearrangement joins TRBV18 to TRBJ1-3; 8 bases are shared with TRBD1. The CDR3 is 16 amino acids. The germline V gene has CDR1 KGHSH and CDR2 LQKENI. Trimming cost V 2 bases and J 0 bases; bases outside gene matches: 3. CDR3 sequence reads: CASSPRDRPSGNTIYF. The CDR3 DNA sequence: TGTGCCAGCTCACCAAGGGACAGGCCCTCTGGAAACACCATATATTTT.

The chain combines TRBV27 with TRBJ2-7; TRBD1 matches 9 bases. V trimming: 5 bases; J trimming: 3 bases; junction bases outside the gene matches: 11. Germline CDR1 and CDR2: MNHEY and SMNVEV (reference sequence). The CDR3 consists of 16 residues. The DNA for the CDR3 is TGTGCCAGCAGTCCGGGTTTTGGGACAGGGAACTACGAGCAGTACTTC. This gives the protein CASSPGFGTGNYEQYF.

The chain links TRBV27 to TRBJ2-3; D remains unclear. The CDR3 runs to 11 residues. Between the trimmed V and J ends, which lost 7 bases and 3 bases, there was a span of 5 bases. CDR1 and CDR2 from the germline V gene are MNHEY and SMNVEV (reference sequence). In DNA, the CDR3 is TGTGCCAGCACAACGACAGATACGCAGTATTTT. As protein: CASTTTDTQYF.

V gene TRBV18 combines with J gene TRBJ1-2; TRBD1 matches 8 bases. The CDR3 covers 12 residues. The germline CDR1 and CDR2 sequences are KGHSH and LQKENI. With 3 bases clipped from V and 9 bases from J, the junction kept 3 bases outside the gene matches. CDR3 nucleotide sequence: TGTGCCAGCTCACCCGACAGGGGAAGCTACACCTTC. Its translation: CASSPDRGSYTF.

This clone was counted a few times. The genes are TRBV6-1 and TRBJ2-7; the match to TRBD1 covers 9 bases. Trimming removed 6 bases from V and 1 base from J; junction bases left unmatched: 4. Germline V gene sequence: CDR1 MNHNS, CDR2 SASEGT. The CDR3 consists of 14 residues. The CDR3 DNA reads as TGTGCCAGCAGCCTGGGGACAGGGTCCTACGAGCAGTACTTC. Protein sequence: CASSLGTGSYEQYF.

The gene calls are TRBV10-2 and TRBJ1-4, with a tentative D call TRBD1 (5 bases). Germline CDR1 reads WSHSY; CDR2 reads SAAADI. Trimming left V 5 bases short and J 6 bases short, with 7 bases between. The CDR3 has 12 residues. CDR3 region: CASSRGDEKLFF. The CDR3 DNA reads as TGCGCCAGCAGTCGGGGGGATGAAAAACTGTTTTTT.